Sequencing of this T cell receptor beta chain was carried out in a study of cytomegalovirus exposure and HLA in healthy donors. The CDR3 is made up of 15 amino acids. The V segment lost 6 bases and the J segment 1 base; nucleotides outside the gene matches: 3. CDR1 and CDR2 from the germline V gene are ENHRY and SYGVKD. Repertoires were generated with immunoSEQ multiplex PCR, while TCRdb's copy carries only in-frame clones and drops some. The sample records over 80,000 clones, 85% being singletons. Comments on this clone: The antigen is not known.

General observations from the study: Researchers counted around 180 TCR beta chains as cytomegalovirus-associated. Three of the chains that were CMV-associated were confirmed in vitro to be specific for CMV antigens.

The chain combines TRBV10-3 with TRBJ1-3; 10 positions agree with TRBD1. Sequenced material: PBMCs. This TCR was sampled from a man younger than 35 in good health and CMV-seropositive. The CDR3 loop is CAISWDRGSGNTIYF. CDR3 coding DNA: TGTGCCATCAGCTGGGACAGGGGATCTGGAAACACCATATATTTT.